The 10 T cell receptor beta chains below were found in one sample sequenced in a study of shared clonotypes between healthy human individuals. Assay: immunoSEQ multiplex PCR; the TCRdb copy retains only in-frame clones and omits some. This table has roughly 2.4 million clones, more than 90% appearing once. Sequenced sample: naive CD4+ T cells sorted from blood. The subset: CD45RA+ positively selected. Every receptor here comes from a man between 18 and 29 years old in good health.

In regard to this clone: Other DNA sequences in the sample encode the same CDR3. J is TRBJ2-5 and V is TRBV6-5; TRBD1 might be the D (5 bases). Trimming stripped 8 bases from V and 2 bases from J, with 9 bases between. This CDR3 has 12 residues. The germline V gene encodes CDR1 MNHEY and CDR2 SVGAGI. The CDR3 DNA follows: TGTGCCAGCGCTAGGGGTCAAGAGACCCAGTACTTC. Translation gives CASARGQETQYF.

The V and J genes are TRBV19 and TRBJ1-1, with D unresolved. The germline V gene encodes CDR1 LNHDA and CDR2 SQIVND (reference sequence). CDR3 size: 13 residues. The ends were cut back, 3 bases at V and 11 bases at J, with 16 bases in the middle. This CDR3 is CASSIPSPTRAFF. In nucleotides, the CDR3 is TGTGCCAGTAGTATTCCGTCCCCTACAAGGGCTTTCTTT.

The chain has TRBV6-5 and TRBJ2-7; D is perhaps TRBD1 or TRBD2 (5 bases each). This CDR3 spans 13 amino acids. Deletions cut 6 bases from V and 2 bases from J, with 11 bases between. Germline V gene lookup returns CDR1 MNHEY and CDR2 SVGAGI. CDR3 protein: CASRRGSTYEQYF. The CDR3 DNA reads as TGTGCCAGCAGACGGGGCAGCACCTACGAGCAGTACTTC.

The V gene is TRBV18, the J gene TRBJ1-5; D gene ambiguous. The CDR3 is made up of 16 amino acids. Germline V gives CDR1 KGHSH, CDR2 LQKENI. Trimming shortened V by 4 bases and J by 5 bases, and 18 bases separated the two germline ends. The CDR3 region has the DNA TGTGCCAGCTCACTATATCCGGCAGTAACAGATCAGCCCCAGCATTTT. It translates to CASSLYPAVTDQPQHF.

The chain is built from TRBV30 and TRBJ1-1; D not resolved. V was trimmed by 3 bases and J by 1 base, leaving 9 bases between them. Germline V gives CDR1 GTSNPN, CDR2 SVGIG (reference sequence). This CDR3 region has 13 residues. The CDR3 DNA reads as TGTGCCTGGAGGGAAGGAAGGAACACTGAAGCTTTCTTT. It encodes CAWREGRNTEAFF.

As to this clone: At one end, the junction sequence differs from germline, possibly due to a read error. V gene TRBV7-7 combines with J gene TRBJ2-2; 8 bases are shared with TRBD1. In germline, CDR1 is SSHAT, CDR2 FNYEAQ (reference sequence). This CDR3 has 15 amino acids. The CDR3 loop is CASSSMDRDSGELFF. The CDR3 DNA is TGTGCTAGCAGCTCTATGGACAGGGATAGCGGGGAGCTGTTTTTT.

This chain links TRBV4-1 with TRBJ2-5; maybe TRBD2 (7 bases). Trimming took off 5 bases at V and 5 bases at J, with 18 bases between the two ends. This CDR3 is built from 15 residues. Germline V lookup: CDR1 MGHRA, CDR2 YSYEKL. CDR3 region: CASSSVGGAVETQYF. The CDR3, as DNA: TGCGCCAGCAGCTCGGTGGGGGGGGCCGTGGAGACCCAGTACTTC.

The V gene is TRBV5-4, the J gene TRBJ1-1, with D perhaps TRBD1 (6 bases). The CDR3 consists of 16 residues. Germline CDR1 is SGHNT and CDR2 is YYREEE (reference sequence). Deletions cut 0 bases from V and 6 bases from J, with 18 bases between. This CDR3 reads CASSLAAIQGKAEAFF. The CDR3 bases are TGTGCCAGCAGCTTGGCAGCCATTCAGGGGAAGGCTGAAGCTTTCTTT.

CDR3 region: CASSPLRDRVSGANVLTF. CDR3 bases: TGTGCCAGCAGTCCCCTGAGGGACAGGGTTTCTGGGGCCAACGTCCTGACTTTC. The chain has TRBV27 and TRBJ2-6; TRBD1 matches 9 bases. CDR1 and CDR2 from the germline V gene are MNHEY and SMNVEV (reference sequence). This CDR3 spans 18 amino acids. Trimming removed 5 bases from V and 1 base from J; junction bases left unmatched: 9. The full variable domain, its missing parts supplied by reference TRBV27 and TRBJ2-6, is EAQVTQNPRYLITVTGKKLTVTCSQNMNHEYMSWYRQDPGLGLRQIYYSMNVEVTDKGDVPEGYKVSRKEKRNFPLILESPSPNQTSLYFCASSPLRDRVSGANVLTFGAGSRLTVL.

The chain employs TRBV11-2 and TRBJ2-7; D perhaps matches TRBD1 (6 bases). This CDR3 spans 13 amino acids. Trimming left V 6 bases short and J 3 bases short, with 12 bases between. Germline CDR1 and CDR2: SGHAT and FQNNGV. CDR3 loop: CASRTEQGYEQYF. The CDR3 nucleotides read TGTGCCAGCAGGACCGAACAGGGCTACGAGCAGTACTTC.